This is a list of T cell receptor beta chains from one sample in a study of human T cells and chemical hapten exposure. Each CDR3 protein gets one entry after TCRdb re-called the RACE reads with MiXCR. The profile covers roughly 100,000 distinct CDR3 sequences, with over 8% appearing a single time and around 2.8% taken by the ten largest. The sample was whole blood. All receptors come from a female donor in good health. Some clones in this sample may be carry-over from other donors' samples. Each CDR3 is given with its conserved first and last residue. Fields, in order: D gene, clone size, J gene, V gene, CDR3 DNA, CDR3 protein. A D gene is named only where the DNA matches it firmly. Only part of the rows carry a size: once, few, many, or a class if the clone is expanded.

-,-,TRBJ2-1,TRBV12-5,TGTGCTAGTGGTTTGAGGCGCGATGAGCAGTTCTTC,CASGLRRDEQFF
TRBD1,-,TRBJ2-1,TRBV20-1,TGCAGTGCTAGAGAGCTTGGGACAGGGATTTATGAGCAGTTCTTC,CSARELGTGIYEQFF
-,few,TRBJ1-3,TRBV21-1,TGTGCCAGCAGCAAAGTTACGGCCAGCTCTGGAAACACCATACATTTT,CASSKVTASSGNTIHF
TRBD1,-,TRBJ2-6,TRBV6-2/TRBV6-3,TGTGCCAGCAGCCTGGACAGGGCTGGGGCCAACGTCCTGACTTTC,CASSLDRAGANVLTF
-,few,TRBJ1-2,TRBV5-1,TGCGCCAGTCGGGCGGAGAACTATGGCTACACCTTC,CASRAENYGYTF
TRBD1,few,TRBJ2-3,TRBV5-1,TGCGCCAGCAGCGAGACAGGGGGCGCATCCCCAGATACGCAGTATTTT,CASSETGGASPDTQYF
TRBD2,many,TRBJ2-5,TRBV12-3/TRBV12-4,TGTGCCAGCACCCAACTAGCGGGAGGGCCGGAGACCCAGTACTTC,CASTQLAGGPETQYF
-,few,TRBJ2-3,TRBV6-1,TGTGCCAGCAGTGAAGTTCAGGGCGCCGCAGATACGCAGTATTTT,CASSEVQGAADTQYF
-,-,TRBJ2-6,TRBV12-3/TRBV12-4,TGTGCCAGCAGCGAACAGGGTCGGCTCTCTGGGGCCAACGTCCTGACTTTC,CASSEQGRLSGANVLTF
TRBD2,-,TRBJ2-1,TRBV4-1,TGCGCCAGCAGCGCCATCACTAGCGGGAGGGCCGGCGAGCAGTTCTTC,CASSAITSGRAGEQFF
TRBD2,-,TRBJ2-1,TRBV20-1,TGCAGTGCCCAACTAGCGGGATATTACAATGAGCAGTTCTTC,CSAQLAGYYNEQFF
-,many,TRBJ2-7,TRBV28,TGTGCCAGCAGTTTCGGACTCCGAGTCAGCTCCTACGAGCAGTACTTC,CASSFGLRVSSYEQYF
-,few,TRBJ2-3,TRBV12-3/TRBV12-4,TGTGCCAGCAGTTTCCAGACCCCGTCAGATACGCAGTATTTT,CASSFQTPSDTQYF
-,-,TRBJ2-7,TRBV11-2,TGTGCCAGCAGCGAAGGAACGGACCACCCAATCCACGAGCAGTACTTC,CASSEGTDHPIHEQYF
TRBD1,-,TRBJ1-5,TRBV6-2/TRBV6-3,TGTGCCAGCAGTTGGACAGGGTACGGCAATCAGCCCCAGCATTTT,CASSWTGYGNQPQHF
TRBD2,few,TRBJ2-2,TRBV30,TGTGCCTCTAGCGGGAGAGGCGGGGAGCTGTTTTTT,CASSGRGGELFF
-,many,TRBJ2-6,TRBV29-1,TGCAGCGTCCCTACTGGGGCCAACGTCCTGACTTTC,CSVPTGANVLTF
-,-,TRBJ1-5,TRBV6-1,TGTGCCAGCAGCTGGGGGCAGGATAGCAATCAGCCCCAGCATTTT,CASSWGQDSNQPQHF
TRBD1,few,TRBJ2-3,TRBV30,TGTGCCTGGAGTTCGACCGGGACAGGGGGAATCGATACGCAGTATTTT,CAWSSTGTGGIDTQYF
-,-,TRBJ1-1,TRBV7-9,TGTGCAATTGGGGTGAACACTGAAGCTTTCTTT,CAIGVNTEAFF
-,few,TRBJ2-3,TRBV12-3/TRBV12-4,TGTGCCAGCAGTTTTCGGCGGGTCAGTAATACGCAGTATTTT,CASSFRRVSNTQYF
-,-,TRBJ2-7,TRBV12-3/TRBV12-4,TGTGCCAGCAGTCAGGGCGGTTTTCTCGAGCAGTACTTC,CASSQGGFLEQYF
-,many,TRBJ1-3,TRBV10-3,TGTGCCACTACAGACCGAAACTCTGGAAACACCATATATTTT,CATTDRNSGNTIYF
-,few,TRBJ2-3,TRBV28,TGTGCCAGCAGTCCTAGAGATACGCAGTATTTT,CASSPRDTQYF
-,many,TRBJ2-3,TRBV20-1,TGCAGTGCTGACGGGACTGGCTGGGTTCTTTTT,CSADGTGWVLF
-,many,TRBJ2-6,TRBV5-1,TGCGCCAGCAGCTTTTGGGGGAGAGGCTCTGGGGCCAACGTCCTGACTTTC,CASSFWGRGSGANVLTF
-,-,TRBJ2-1,TRBV12-3/TRBV12-4,TGTGCCAGCAGTTTACGGGGCAATGAGCAGTTCTTC,CASSLRGNEQFF
-,many,TRBJ2-1,TRBV20-1,TGCAGTGGCACAAGCGGCAGGGACTACAATGAGCAGTTCTTC,CSGTSGRDYNEQFF
-,few,TRBJ1-1,TRBV28,TGTGCCAGCAGTAGTCCAGGGGATGGGTGGGAGAGGACTGAAGCTTTCTTT,CASSSPGDGWERTEAFF
-,-,TRBJ1-5,TRBV5-6,TGTGCCAGCAGTTCCTTAAATCAGCCCCAGCATTTT,CASSSLNQPQHF
-,few,TRBJ1-6,TRBV15,TGTGCCACCAGCAGAGATAGGGGCAGTTGGTCACCCCTCCACTTT,CATSRDRGSWSPLHF
TRBD1,-,TRBJ1-3,TRBV5-1,TGCGCCAGCAGCTTAAGGACAGGGACTTCTGGAAACACCATATATTTT,CASSLRTGTSGNTIYF
TRBD1,many,TRBJ2-3,TRBV27,TGTGCCAGCAGTTTATTGGGACAGGGCACAGATACGCAGTATTTT,CASSLLGQGTDTQYF
-,-,TRBJ1-1,TRBV7-3,TGTGCCAGCAGCTTAAGAGGGGAGAACTCTAGGTATACTGAAGCTTTCTTT,CASSLRGENSRYTEAFF
-,-,TRBJ2-2,TRBV11-2,TGTGCCAGCAGCACCTCGAACACCGGGGAGCTGTTTTTT,CASSTSNTGELFF
TRBD1,-,TRBJ1-1,TRBV30,TGTGCCTGGGGACAGGGACTGAACACTGAAGCTTTCTTT,CAWGQGLNTEAFF
TRBD1,many,TRBJ1-1,TRBV6-6,TGTGCCAGCAGCGGTCAGGGGGAGGCTTTCTTT,CASSGQGEAFF
-,many,TRBJ2-6,TRBV7-8,TGTGCCAGCAGCTCAGTGAGCTCTGGGGCCAACGTCCTGACTTTC,CASSSVSSGANVLTF
-,few,TRBJ1-1,TRBV5-1,TGCGCCAGCAGCTTGGGGGAGGGCCCGTGGACTGAAGCTTTCTTT,CASSLGEGPWTEAFF
-,few,TRBJ2-1,TRBV7-8,TGTGCCAGCAGCCCTCTTGGAGGCCTAGCCCCTCGGGAGCAGTTCTTC,CASSPLGGLAPREQFF
-,few,TRBJ2-3,TRBV9,TGTGCCAGCAGCGAGAGCGGTAGCACAGATACGCAGTATTTT,CASSESGSTDTQYF
-,few,TRBJ2-7,TRBV1,TGCACCAGCAGCCAATATATCTTAGCGGGGGAGCAGTACTTC,CTSSQYILAGEQYF
-,few,TRBJ2-3,TRBV6-2/TRBV6-3,TGTGCCAGCAGTTACGGCGACGGGAAGGCCACAGATACGCAGTATTTT,CASSYGDGKATDTQYF
-,-,TRBJ2-3,TRBV7-2,TGTGCCAGCAGCTTAGGGGGAGTTCTTTCAGATACGCAGTATTTT,CASSLGGVLSDTQYF
-,few,TRBJ2-7,TRBV29-1,TGCAGCGTTGGAGTTGATGCCTACGAGCAGTACTTC,CSVGVDAYEQYF
-,many,TRBJ1-5,TRBV20-1,TGCAGTGCTAGTAAGGCGGATTCAAATCAGCCCCAGCATTTT,CSASKADSNQPQHF
TRBD2,many,TRBJ2-7,TRBV7-2,TGTGCCAGCAGTAACCCTCGACTAGCGCACGAGCAGTACTTC,CASSNPRLAHEQYF
-,many,TRBJ2-1,TRBV2,TGTGCCAGCACGTTTCCGGCGGGTTCCTCCTACAATGAGCAGTTCTTC,CASTFPAGSSYNEQFF
TRBD2,-,TRBJ2-1,TRBV6-6,TGTGCCAGCAGTGGCGCGGGAGGGCCGGGGAATGAGCAGTTCTTC,CASSGAGGPGNEQFF
-,many,TRBJ1-1,TRBV29-1,TGCAGCGTAGAGGAGGATCTTGACACTGAAGCTTTCTTT,CSVEEDLDTEAFF
TRBD1,many,TRBJ2-1,TRBV6-1,TGTGCCAGCAGTGAAGCTTGGGACAGGGGCTCCTACAATGAGCAGTTCTTC,CASSEAWDRGSYNEQFF
-,few,TRBJ1-6,TRBV27,TGTGCCAGCAGTTCAATGGCGGGACTTTATAATTCACCCCTCCACTTT,CASSSMAGLYNSPLHF
-,-,TRBJ2-6,TRBV14,TGTGCCAGCAGCTCAACAGGGATTGGGGCCAACGTCCTGACTTTC,CASSSTGIGANVLTF
TRBD2,-,TRBJ2-3,TRBV12-3/TRBV12-4,TGTGCCAGCAGTTTGGCTAGCGGGATCCTCACAGATACGCAGTATTTT,CASSLASGILTDTQYF